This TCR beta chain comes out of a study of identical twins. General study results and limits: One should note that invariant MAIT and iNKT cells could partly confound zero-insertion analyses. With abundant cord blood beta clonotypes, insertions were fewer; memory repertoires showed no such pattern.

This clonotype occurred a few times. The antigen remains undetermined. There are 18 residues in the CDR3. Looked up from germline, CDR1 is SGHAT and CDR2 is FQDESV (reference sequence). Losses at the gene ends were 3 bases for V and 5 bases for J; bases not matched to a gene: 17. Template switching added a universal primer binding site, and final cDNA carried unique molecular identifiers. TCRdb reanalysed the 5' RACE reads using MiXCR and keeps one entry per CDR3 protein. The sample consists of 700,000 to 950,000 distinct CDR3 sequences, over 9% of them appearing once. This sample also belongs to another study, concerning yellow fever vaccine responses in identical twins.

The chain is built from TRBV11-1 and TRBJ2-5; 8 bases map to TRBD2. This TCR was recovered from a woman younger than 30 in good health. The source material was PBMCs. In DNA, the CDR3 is TGTGCCAGCAGCTTGACGGCTAGCGGGCCTCTAACTCGGGAGACCCAGTACTTC. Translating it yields CASSLTASGPLTRETQYF.